This is a list of T cell receptor beta chains from one sample in a study of cytomegalovirus exposure and HLA in healthy donors. Method: immunoSEQ multiplex PCR; TCRdb's copy keeps in-frame clones and lacks some. In the table there are over 200,000 clones, 88% of which are singletons. Sequenced input: PBMCs. The receptors here all came from a woman aged 18 to 35 in good health and CMV-seronegative. The CDR3 runs from the conserved cysteine through the conserved F or W. D genes are given only for firm matches. Expanded clones are given a class, and other clones once, few, many or no size at all.

D	size	V	J	CDR3	DNA
.	.	TRBV6-5	TRBJ2-1	CASSEYRSVVEQFF	TGTGCCAGCAGCGAATACAGGAGTGTCGTTGAGCAGTTCTTC
.	.	TRBV5-1	TRBJ1-4	CASSSGQRTTNEKLFF	TGCGCCAGCAGCTCCGGACAGAGAACAACTAATGAAAAACTGTTTTTT
.	.	TRBV4-2	TRBJ1-4	CASSQQEGGGSEKLFF	TGTGCCAGCAGCCAACAAGAAGGGGGTGGAAGCGAAAAACTGTTTTTT
.	.	TRBV5-1	TRBJ2-7	CASKGEYEQYF	TGCGCCAGCAAGGGGGAGTACGAGCAGTACTTC
TRBD2	.	TRBV7-9	TRBJ2-7	CASSPRGAYEQYF	TGTGCCAGCAGCCCCCGGGGGGCCTACGAGCAGTACTTC
.	.	TRBV19	TRBJ1-5	CASSIFPGNSNQPQHF	TGTGCCAGTAGTATATTCCCAGGGAATAGCAATCAGCCCCAGCATTTT
.	.	TRBV27	TRBJ2-5	CASRDSYQETQYF	TGTGCCAGCAGAGACAGTTACCAAGAGACCCAGTACTTC
TRBD2	.	TRBV27	TRBJ2-3	CASSRLAGVTDTQYF	TGTGCCAGCAGCCGACTAGCGGGGGTCACAGATACGCAGTATTTT
.	.	TRBV6-5	TRBJ2-4	CASSSRGAKNIQYF	TGTGCCAGCAGTTCCCGGGGGGCCAAAAACATTCAGTACTTC
TRBD1	.	TRBV9	TRBJ2-7	CASSTRDSYEQYF	TGTGCCAGCAGCACCCGGGACAGCTACGAGCAGTACTTC
.	.	TRBV27	TRBJ2-5	CASSQNQETQYF	TGTGCCAGCAGTCAAAACCAAGAGACCCAGTACTTC
.	once	TRBV7-9	TRBJ2-5	CASSTGGVGSGSRKTQYF	TGTGCCAGCAGCACAGGGGGGGTTGGTAGCGGGAGTCGGAAGACCCAGTACTTC
TRBD1	.	TRBV28	TRBJ1-5	CASSRNRGGSNQPQHF	TGTGCCAGCAGCCGCAACAGGGGCGGTAGCAATCAGCCCCAGCATTTT
TRBD1	.	TRBV4-1	TRBJ1-2	CASSQDRDRVNGYTF	TGCGCCAGCAGCCAAGATCGGGACAGGGTTAATGGCTACACCTTC
TRBD1	.	TRBV10-1	TRBJ2-7	CASSAGQGSEQYF	TGCGCCAGCAGTGCGGGACAGGGGAGCGAGCAGTACTTC
TRBD1	few	TRBV6-6	TRBJ2-7	CASSPKGQMGNYEQYF	TGTGCCAGCAGCCCTAAGGGACAGATGGGAAACTACGAGCAGTACTTC
TRBD1	.	TRBV6-1	TRBJ2-5	CASSEAIGQGQETQYF	TGTGCCAGCAGTGAAGCAATAGGACAGGGTCAAGAGACCCAGTACTTC
.	.	TRBV9	TRBJ2-5	CASSVGFSGAIQETQYF	TGTGCCAGCAGCGTAGGATTTAGCGGAGCTATCCAAGAGACCCAGTACTTC
.	.	TRBV5-1	TRBJ2-2	CASSLGTRVRVDTGELFF	TGCGCCAGCAGCTTGGGAACCCGAGTTCGGGTCGACACCGGGGAGCTGTTTTTT
TRBD1	few	TRBV6-4	TRBJ2-1	CASSDAGTGGNEQFF	TGTGCCAGCAGTGACGCCGGGACAGGGGGCAATGAGCAGTTCTTC
TRBD1	.	TRBV4-1	TRBJ1-2	CASSPPGQGGFYGYTF	TGCGCCAGCAGCCCCCCGGGACAGGGGGGCTTCTATGGCTACACCTTC
.	.	TRBV5-1	TRBJ2-7	CASSLAPRVYEQYF	TGCGCCAGCAGCTTGGCTCCCAGGGTATACGAGCAGTACTTC
TRBD2	.	TRBV27	TRBJ2-7	CASSPRLAGSHEQYF	TGTGCCAGCAGTCCACGACTAGCGGGATCCCACGAGCAGTACTTC
TRBD1	.	TRBV5-6	TRBJ1-4	CPQGGNEKLFF	TGTCCCCAGGGGGGAAATGAAAAACTGTTTTTT
TRBD1	.	TRBV28	TRBJ1-5	CASWGTGGPYSNQPQHF	TGTGCCAGCTGGGGGACAGGGGGCCCGTATAGCAATCAGCCCCAGCATTTT
TRBD1	.	TRBV2	TRBJ2-7	CASTFSGTGTEQYF	TGTGCCAGCACTTTCTCCGGGACAGGGACCGAGCAGTACTTC
.	.	TRBV4-1	TRBJ2-3	CASSQERASTDTQYF	TGCGCCAGCAGCCAAGAGCGGGCCAGCACAGATACGCAGTATTTT
TRBD1	once	TRBV7-9	TRBJ2-7	CASGGQGSGEQYF	TGTGCCAGCGGCGGACAGGGATCGGGCGAGCAGTACTTC
TRBD2	.	TRBV9	TRBJ2-3	CASSPTGTRDTDTQYF	TGTGCCAGCAGCCCAACCGGGACTAGGGACACAGATACGCAGTATTTT